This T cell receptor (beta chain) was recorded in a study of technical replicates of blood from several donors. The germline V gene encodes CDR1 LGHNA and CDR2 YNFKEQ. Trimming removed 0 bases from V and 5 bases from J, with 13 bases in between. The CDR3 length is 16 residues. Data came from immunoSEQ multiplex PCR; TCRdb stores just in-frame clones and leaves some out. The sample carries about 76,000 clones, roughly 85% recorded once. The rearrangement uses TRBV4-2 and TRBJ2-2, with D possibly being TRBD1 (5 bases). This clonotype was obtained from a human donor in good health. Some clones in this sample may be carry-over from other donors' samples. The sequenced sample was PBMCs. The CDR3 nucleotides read TGTGCCAGCAGCCAAGAGGCCCAGGGTAGGACCGGGGAGCTGTTTTTT. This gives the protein CASSQEAQGRTGELFF.